Listed here are 20 T cell receptor beta chains from one sample, sequenced in a study of neurological immune-mediated disorders. TCRdb called the 5' RACE reads again in MiXCR, with one record for every CDR3 protein. The profile shows 31,000 or so distinct CDR3 sequences, more than 1.3% of them singletons. Specimen: PBMCs. Receptors were obtained from a woman in her twenties or thirties with multiple sclerosis.

This clonotype was picked up many times. This chain uses TRBV12-3 or TRBV12-4 with TRBJ2-5; D might be TRBD1 or TRBD2, each matching 5 bases. This CDR3 is 15 amino acids long. Deletions cut 6 bases from V and 0 bases from J, with 14 bases between. CDR3 sequence (DNA): TGTGCCAGCAGCCCCCGGGGCACTTACCAAGAGACCCAGTACTTC. Protein product: CASSPRGTYQETQYF.

The sample holds many counts of this clonotype. The J gene is TRBJ1-1, the V gene TRBV28, with 8 nucleotides matching TRBD1. CDR1 and CDR2 from the germline V gene are MDHEN and SYDVKM. This CDR3 is 13 amino acids long. V lost 5 bases to trimming and J lost 6 bases; unmatched junction nucleotides: 5. CDR3 bases: TGTGCCAGCAGTGGAACAGGGGGGGCTGAAGCTTTCTTT. Its protein product is CASSGTGGAEAFF.

This clonotype has ten or more counts. The V and J genes are TRBV20-1 and TRBJ1-1; D may be TRBD1 (5 bases). The length of the CDR3 is 14 residues. CDR1 is DFQATT, CDR2 SNEGSKA, per germline (reference sequence). Trimming took off 0 bases at V and 11 bases at J, with 19 bases between the two ends. CDR3 protein: CSARDWRPGDRAFF. The CDR3 DNA sequence: TGCAGTGCTAGAGATTGGCGCCCGGGGGATCGGGCTTTCTTT.

This clonotype was found many times. J is TRBJ2-3 and V is TRBV5-1, with D possibly matching TRBD2 (5 bases). Trimming left V 5 bases short and J 4 bases short, with 11 bases between. This CDR3 has 13 amino acids. The germline CDR1 and CDR2 sequences are SGHRS and YFSETQ. The CDR3 region has the DNA TGCGCCAGCAGGGCCGGGGTCCCAGATACGCAGTATTTT. Translating it yields CASRAGVPDTQYF.

Many counts were recorded for this clonotype. The DNA for the CDR3 is TGTGCCATCAGTGAGACGGGGTTGGGTACAGATACGCAGTATTTT. Translation: CAISETGLGTDTQYF. V is TRBV10-3 and J is TRBJ2-3; tentative D call: TRBD2 (5 bases). The CDR3 covers 15 residues. The germline V gene has CDR1 ENHRY and CDR2 SYGVKD. The germline V and J ends were trimmed by 2 bases and 3 bases, with 12 bases remaining between them.

This clonotype appeared many times. The V gene is TRBV29-1, the J gene TRBJ2-2, with D perhaps given as TRBD1 or TRBD2 (5 bases each). Trimming cost V 6 bases and J 1 base, with 12 bases left between them. CDR1 SQVTM and CDR2 ANQGSEA come from the germline V gene. The CDR3 consists of 14 residues. The CDR3 sequence is CSVDRDGNTGELFF. The CDR3 nucleotides read TGCAGCGTGGACCGGGACGGGAACACCGGGGAGCTGTTTTTT.

This clonotype appeared many times. This sequence joins TRBV4-1 and TRBJ2-3; D is perhaps TRBD2 (6 bases). Per the germline V gene, CDR1 is MGHRA and CDR2 is YSYEKL. The V end was cut by 1 base, the J end by 5 bases, with 13 bases between. The CDR3 spans 15 residues. Here the CDR3 reads CASSQGRGIGDTQYF. CDR3 sequence (DNA): TGCGCCAGCAGCCAAGGGCGGGGTATAGGAGATACGCAGTATTTT.

This clonotype was counted at least ten times. The genes are TRBV20-1 and TRBJ2-7; D not resolved. Trimming took off 7 bases at V and 4 bases at J, with 8 bases between the two ends. Germline values: CDR1 DFQATT, CDR2 SNEGSKA (reference sequence). This CDR3 has 10 amino acids. This chain's CDR3 is CSVQEYEQYF. The CDR3 DNA sequence: TGCAGTGTTCAAGAGTACGAGCAGTACTTC.

At least ten counts were recorded for this clonotype. The rearrangement uses TRBV7-9 and TRBJ2-2, with D hard to call. Trimming took off 3 bases at V and 4 bases at J, with 6 bases between the two ends. Per the germline V gene, CDR1 is SEHNR and CDR2 is FQNEAQ (reference sequence). This CDR3 comprises 13 residues. The chain's CDR3 is CASSFDGTGELFF. CDR3 nucleotides: TGTGCCAGCAGCTTTGACGGCACCGGGGAGCTGTTTTTT.

A few counts support this clonotype. The CDR3 does not close with the conserved phenylalanine or tryptophan, likely indicating a read error. This chain connects TRBV5-1 to TRBJ2-4; 7 positions match TRBD2. Trimming removed 0 bases from V and 0 bases from J; junction bases left unmatched: 3. Germline V gene sequence: CDR1 SGHRS, CDR2 YFSETQ. The CDR3 contains 16 residues. The CDR3 region is CASSLGREGAKNIQYC. The CDR3 nucleotides read TGCGCCAGCAGCTTGGGCAGGGAGGGAGCCAAAAACATTCAGTACTGC.

There are many counts of this clonotype. V usage is TRBV29-1 and J usage is TRBJ2-7; possible D gene TRBD1, 6 bases. Deletions cut 4 bases from V and 9 bases from J, with 22 bases between. This CDR3 is built from 14 residues. In germline, CDR1 is SQVTM, CDR2 ANQGSEA. CDR3 sequence reads: CSVGLTVGDTGQYF. CDR3 nucleotide sequence: TGCAGCGTTGGCCTTACGGTGGGGGACACGGGGCAGTACTTC.

This clonotype was found many times. This chain links TRBV4-1 with TRBJ1-2; D unresolved. The V gene lost 2 bases and the J gene lost 4 bases, with 11 bases spanning the gap. Germline V gene sequence: CDR1 MGHRA, CDR2 YSYEKL. There are 14 residues in the CDR3. Here the CDR3 DNA reads TGCGCCAGCAGCCAACTCGGAACTCTCTATGGCTACACCTTC. Translated: CASSQLGTLYGYTF.

In this sample, this clonotype turned up a few times. The gene calls are TRBV14 and TRBJ1-5; D gene unclear. CDR1 and CDR2 from the germline V gene are SGHDN and FVKESK. Between the trimmed V and J ends, which lost 2 bases and 8 bases, there was a span of 13 bases. CDR3 size: 14 residues. The CDR3: CASSQLVINKPQHF. For the CDR3, the DNA is TGTGCCAGCAGCCAACTGGTGATAAATAAGCCCCAGCATTTT.

In its sample, this clonotype was seen many times. V and J are TRBV20-1 and TRBJ2-3; TRBD1 might be the D (6 bases). This CDR3 contains 13 residues. Germline V gives CDR1 DFQATT, CDR2 SNEGSKA (reference sequence). CDR3: CSTVQGLTDTQYF. The CDR3 DNA sequence: TGCAGCACAGTACAGGGTTTGACAGATACGCAGTATTTT.

This clonotype was detected ten times or more. The J gene is TRBJ2-1, the V gene TRBV7-2; tentatively, D is TRBD1 or TRBD2 (5 bases each). V lost 4 bases and J 12 bases, leaving 10 bases between the germline ends. The germline gives CDR1 SGHTA, CDR2 FQGNSA. This CDR3 spans 11 amino acids. CDR3 DNA: TGTGCCAGCAGCTGGGGCCGGGGGCAGTTCTTC. It codes for CASSWGRGQFF.

Ten or more counts support this clonotype. This chain links TRBV3-2 with TRBJ1-2; TRBD1 was called by the table and not checked on the DNA. TRBV3-2 is a recognized pseudogene. The CDR3 has 14 residues. CDR3 amino acids: CASSLQGVFYGYTF. DNA of the CDR3: TGTGCCAGCAGCCTACAGGGGGTGTTCTATGGCTACACCTTC.

This clonotype has ten or more counts. The chain joins TRBV19 to TRBJ1-5, with TRBD1 identical over 10 bases. Germline V gene data show CDR1 as LNHDA and CDR2 as SQIVND (reference sequence). The CDR3 has 16 amino acids. J lost 6 bases, V lost 3 bases, and 8 bases had no gene match. CDR3 nucleotides: TGTGCCAGTAGTATTTCGGGACAGGGGTTCGCTCAGCCCCAGCATTTT. Its translation is CASSISGQGFAQPQHF.

This clonotype came up many times. V gene TRBV20-1 combines with J gene TRBJ2-1; D may be TRBD1 or TRBD2 (6 bases each). The CDR3 extends over 16 amino acids. Trimming stripped 0 bases from V and 2 bases from J, with 14 bases between. Germline CDR1 and CDR2: DFQATT and SNEGSKA (reference sequence). The CDR3 reads CSARDRDGGTYNEQFF. The CDR3 bases are TGCAGTGCTAGAGATCGGGACGGGGGCACCTACAATGAGCAGTTCTTC.

Many counts were recorded for this clonotype. The CDR3 bases are TGTGCCAGCAGCATGGGACAGGTTGGCACAGATACGCAGTATTTT. Amino acid sequence: CASSMGQVGTDTQYF. The J gene is TRBJ2-3, the V gene TRBV7-6, with 8 nucleotides matching TRBD1. This CDR3 comprises 15 residues. The germline gives CDR1 SGHVS, CDR2 FNYEAQ. With 5 bases clipped from V and 1 base from J, the junction kept 5 bases outside the gene matches.

In its sample, this clonotype was seen many times. J is TRBJ1-4 and V is TRBV5-1; 7 nucleotides line up with TRBD1. Germline trimming cut 0 bases from V and 5 bases from J; bases unmatched to any gene: 4. The CDR3 runs to 15 residues. Germline CDR1 SGHRS, CDR2 YFSETQ. The chain's CDR3 is CASSLATGANEKLFF. The DNA for the CDR3 is TGCGCCAGCAGCTTGGCCACAGGGGCGAATGAAAAACTGTTTTTT.